This note documents a single T cell receptor beta chain sequence. This record belongs to a study of control samples from healthy donors and cancer patients. Data came from immunoSEQ multiplex PCR; TCRdb stores just in-frame clones and leaves some out. The data show 90,000 to 110,000 clones, with 85% to 90% seen just once and approximately 18% held by the top ten. This CDR3 is built from 15 residues. Deletions cut 4 bases from V and 4 bases from J, with 17 bases between. CDR1 and CDR2 (germline): GTSNPN, SVGIG (reference sequence). The receptor's source is a woman aged 45-60 years in good health. J is TRBJ2-1 and V is TRBV30; D is possibly TRBD2 (7 bases). The specimen was blood. The chain's CDR3 is CAWTLAGALYNEQFF. Here the CDR3 DNA reads TGTGCCTGGACCTTGGCGGGGGCCCTATACAATGAGCAGTTCTTC. The full variable domain, with the rest looked up from reference TRBV30 and TRBJ2-1, is SQTIHQWPATLVQPVGSPLSLECTVEGTSNPNLYWYRQAAGRGLQLLFYSVGIGQISSEVPQNLSASRPQDRQFILSSKKLLLSDSGFYLCAWTLAGALYNEQFFGPGTRLTVL.